Presented here are 30 T cell receptor beta chains from one specimen sequenced in a study of OX40 agonist ivuxolimab in advanced cancers. Sequencing used immunoSEQ multiplex PCR; TCRdb keeps in-frame clones, though not all of them. Of just over 95,000 clones listed, roughly 89% are singletons. The input for sequencing was CD4+ or CD8+ T cells sorted from blood, taken in a trial of the OX40 agonist ivuxolimab. The receptors here all came from an adult with an advanced solid tumor such as melanoma, head and neck, liver or kidney cancer.

The chain has TRBV19 and TRBJ1-1; D might be TRBD1 (5 bases). V was trimmed by 0 bases and J by 9 bases, leaving 11 bases between them. CDR3 length: 13 amino acids. Looked up from germline, CDR1 is LNHDA and CDR2 is SQIVND (reference sequence). In DNA, the CDR3 is TGTGCCAGTAGTATAGATGGGGCCGGCCAAGCTTTCTTT. Its protein product is CASSIDGAGQAFF. Together with reference TRBV19 and TRBJ1-1, the CDR3 gives the full variable domain: DGGITQSPKYLFRKEGQNVTLSCEQNLNHDAMYWYRQDPGQGLRLIYYSQIVNDFQKGDIAEGYSVSREKKESFPLTVTSAQKNPTAFYLCASSIDGAGQAFFGQGTRLTVV.

V is TRBV28 and J is TRBJ1-3, with D perhaps TRBD1 (5 bases). The CDR3 has 14 amino acids. With 2 bases removed from V and 2 bases from J, the gap between germline ends came to 7 bases. Germline-derived CDR1 and CDR2 are MDHEN and SYDVKM. The CDR3 nucleotides read TGTGCCAGCAGTTTAGGGGGGGCTGGAAACACCATATATTTT. Amino acids: CASSLGGAGNTIYF.

The chain is built from TRBV6-6 and TRBJ1-6, with TRBD1 matching over 7 bases. The CDR3 sequence is 14 residues long. Per the germline V gene, CDR1 is MNHNY and CDR2 is SVGAGI (reference sequence). V trimming: 7 bases; J trimming: 7 bases; junction bases outside the gene matches: 7. The CDR3 spells CASIRGGWNSPLHF. As DNA, the CDR3 is TGTGCCAGCATCCGAGGGGGCTGGAATTCACCCCTCCACTTT.

The rearrangement links TRBV6-1 to TRBJ2-1; D tentatively fits TRBD1 or TRBD2 (6 bases each). With 4 bases removed from V and 7 bases from J, the gap between germline ends came to 14 bases. CDR3 size: 14 residues. Germline V gene lookup returns CDR1 MNHNS and CDR2 SASEGT. The CDR3 loop reads CASSAGGPSNEQFF. The CDR3 DNA follows: TGTGCCAGCAGTGCTGGGGGGCCCTCGAATGAGCAGTTCTTC.

V and J are TRBV7-8 and TRBJ2-7, with D unresolved. CDR3 size: 18 residues. Germline loops: CDR1 SGHVS, CDR2 FQNEAQ. Trimming shortened V by 5 bases and J by 0 bases, and 23 bases separated the two germline ends. CDR3 coding DNA: TGTGCCAGCAGCCTCTCTTACCGTGACCCCGAGAACTCCTACGAGCAGTACTTC. Translation: CASSLSYRDPENSYEQYF.

The genes are TRBV5-1 and TRBJ2-6, with D perhaps TRBD2 (5 bases). Germline V lookup: CDR1 SGHRS, CDR2 YFSETQ. Trimming took 3 bases from V and 0 from J, leaving 16 bases between them. The CDR3 covers 18 residues. CDR3 sequence reads: CASSYGLSSYSGANVLTF. The CDR3 DNA reads as TGCGCCAGCAGCTATGGACTCTCCTCCTACTCTGGGGCCAACGTCCTGACTTTC.

This chain connects TRBV19 to TRBJ2-7, with D unresolved. CDR1 is LNHDA, CDR2 SQIVND, per germline (reference sequence). The CDR3 runs to 12 residues. V shed 5 bases and J shed 4 bases, with 9 bases lying between them. CDR3 loop: CASSAVGYEQYF. The CDR3 bases are TGTGCCAGTAGTGCTGTCGGATACGAGCAGTACTTC.

The rearrangement joins TRBV9 to TRBJ2-7; the match to TRBD2 covers 14 bases. V gave up 2 bases and J gave up 3 bases; unmatched junction bases: 4. This CDR3 region has 16 residues. CDR1 and CDR2 from the germline V gene are SGDLS and YYNGEE. CDR3 region: CASSVTGTSGSYEQYF. In DNA form, the CDR3 reads TGTGCCAGCAGCGTTACCGGGACTAGCGGGAGCTACGAGCAGTACTTC.

This rearrangement joins TRBV6-5 to TRBJ1-5; 8 nucleotides agree with TRBD1. The germline gives CDR1 MNHEY, CDR2 SVGAGI. V lost 8 bases to trimming and J lost 6 bases; unmatched junction nucleotides: 6. The CDR3 has 13 amino acids. DNA for the CDR3: TGTGCCAGCTCTACAGGGGGGGGTCAGCCCCAGCATTTT. This codes for CASSTGGGQPQHF.

This rearrangement joins TRBV9 to TRBJ2-7, with TRBD1 matching 9 bases. The CDR3 sequence is 14 residues long. Germline loops: CDR1 SGDLS, CDR2 YYNGEE. Trimming removed 3 bases from V and 5 bases from J; junction bases left unmatched: 6. CDR3 bases: TGTGCCAGCAGCGCCGGGACAGGGCTCCACGAGCAGTACTTC. Its translation: CASSAGTGLHEQYF.

V usage is TRBV4-1 and J usage is TRBJ1-6; D gene uncertain. The CDR3 is made up of 13 amino acids. Germline V gene sequence: CDR1 MGHRA, CDR2 YSYEKL. Trimming stripped 0 bases from V and 9 bases from J, with 6 bases between. The CDR3 region has the DNA TGCGCCAGCAGCCAAGATCGATTTTCACCCCTCCACTTT. Its translation: CASSQDRFSPLHF.

The chain carries TRBV7-3 and TRBJ2-2, with TRBD1 matching 10 bases. The CDR3 extends over 15 amino acids. Germline CDR1 and CDR2: SGHTA and FQGTGA. The V and J ends lost 4 bases and 4 bases, in that order; junction bases with no gene match: 3. The CDR3, as DNA: TGTGCCAGCAGCTGGGGACAGGGGCTCACCGGGGAGCTGTTTTTT. It is translated as CASSWGQGLTGELFF.

The count of this clone is one. The V gene is TRBV5-1, the J gene TRBJ2-7; TRBD2 matches 11 bases. V lost 0 bases, J lost 2 bases, and 4 bases stayed unmatched. From germline, CDR1 is SGHRS and CDR2 YFSETQ. The CDR3 sequence is 16 residues long. CDR3 region: CASSLETSGRTYEQYF. The DNA of the CDR3 is TGCGCCAGCAGCTTGGAAACTAGCGGGAGAACCTACGAGCAGTACTTC.

V is TRBV7-9 and J is TRBJ2-7; D is uncertain. In germline, CDR1 is SEHNR, CDR2 FQNEAQ (reference sequence). CDR3 length: 12 amino acids. Trimming shortened V by 3 bases and J by 4 bases, and 7 bases separated the two germline ends. In nucleotides, the CDR3 is TGTGCCAGCAGCTTTGTTGTTTACGAGCAGTACTTC. This translates into CASSFVVYEQYF.

The rearrangement links TRBV6-1 to TRBJ1-3, with D hard to call. CDR1 MNHNS and CDR2 SASEGT come from the germline V gene. V was cut by 3 bases and J by 0 bases, with 12 bases left in between. This CDR3 has 16 amino acids. The CDR3 coding sequence is TGTGCCAGCAGTGATCGTAGGTTGAGCTCTGGAAACACCATATATTTT. Residues: CASSDRRLSSGNTIYF.

The V call is TRBV19, the J call TRBJ2-7, with 9 bases lining up with TRBD1. The CDR3 sequence is 14 residues long. Germline loops: CDR1 LNHDA, CDR2 SQIVND (reference sequence). After removal of 3 bases from V and 5 bases from J, the junction contained 5 bases not matched to a gene. DNA for the CDR3: TGTGCCAGTAGTATTGAGACAGGGGGACACGAGCAGTACTTC. Translation gives CASSIETGGHEQYF.

This chain connects TRBV14 to TRBJ1-1; possible D gene TRBD1, 6 bases. This CDR3 contains 12 residues. Per germline, CDR1 SGHDN and CDR2 FVKESK. The CDR3 sequence is CVSRGANTEAFF. The CDR3 nucleotides are TGTGTGTCGCGGGGGGCGAACACTGAAGCTTTCTTT. The whole variable domain, filled in from reference TRBV14 and TRBJ1-1, reads EAGVTQFPSHSVIEKGQTVTLRCDPISGHDNLYWYRRVMGKEIKFLLHFVKESKQDESGMPNNRFLAERTGGTYSTLKVQPAELEDSGVYFCVSRGANTEAFFGQGTRLTVV.

This clone showed up just a few times. The chain has TRBV29-1 and TRBJ2-5; 7 bases match TRBD1. This CDR3 region has 15 residues. V dropped 6 bases and J dropped 5; count of bases not matched to a gene: 15. The V gene's germline CDR1 is SQVTM and CDR2 ANQGSEA. CDR3: CSVSPWTGIRETQYF. The CDR3 DNA reads TGCAGCGTCTCCCCCTGGACAGGTATACGGGAGACCCAGTACTTC.

The V and J genes are TRBV21-1 and TRBJ2-1. TRBV21-1 is an annotated pseudogene. This CDR3 region has 20 residues. The CDR3 spells CASSKGRPGPSFGSYNEQFF. CDR3 nucleotides: TGTGCCAGCAGCAAAGGTAGGCCAGGACCTTCCTTTGGGTCCTACAATGAGCAGTTCTTC.

The V and J genes are TRBV14 and TRBJ2-3; TRBD1 matches at 8 bases. Germline trimming cut 7 bases from V and 0 bases from J; bases unmatched to any gene: 3. The CDR3 covers 14 residues. CDR1 SGHDN and CDR2 FVKESK come from the germline V gene. In DNA, the CDR3 is TGTGCCAGCACGCAGGGGGCAAGCACAGATACGCAGTATTTT. It yields the protein CASTQGASTDTQYF.

This chain's CDR3 is CSATYDGKLFF. The CDR3 region has the DNA TGCAGTGCTACATATGATGGAAAACTGTTTTTT. This chain connects TRBV20-1 to TRBJ1-4; D not certain. The length of the CDR3 is 11 residues. Deletions cut 4 bases from V and 10 bases from J, with 10 bases between. The germline V gene has CDR1 DFQATT and CDR2 SNEGSKA (reference sequence).

The chain recombines TRBV6-1 with TRBJ2-7; TRBD2 matches 7 bases. V dropped 1 base and J dropped 3; count of bases not matched to a gene: 3. CDR1 and CDR2 (germline): MNHNS, SASEGT. This CDR3 is built from 14 residues. The CDR3 loop is CASSEGGLIYEQYF. In DNA form, the CDR3 reads TGTGCCAGCAGTGAAGGGGGACTAATCTACGAGCAGTACTTC.

The rearrangement joins TRBV19 to TRBJ2-7; D is ambiguous. This CDR3 is built from 18 residues. Germline-derived CDR1 and CDR2 are LNHDA and SQIVND (reference sequence). The V end was cut by 0 bases, the J end by 5 bases, with 23 bases between. This CDR3 is CASSIDSSGRRATDEQYF. The CDR3, as DNA: TGTGCCAGTAGTATAGATAGTTCTGGACGACGGGCCACCGACGAGCAGTACTTC.

The CDR3 region has the DNA TGTGCCAGCAGCCCAGCGAGGGGCGCTGAAGCTTTCTTT. It is translated as CASSPARGAEAFF. The chain couples TRBV7-3 to TRBJ1-1; tentative D call: TRBD1 (5 bases). V lost 5 bases and J lost 6, with 13 bases in between. From germline, CDR1 is SGHTA and CDR2 FQGTGA. The CDR3 is 13 amino acids.

V is TRBV11-2 and J is TRBJ2-7; D is unresolved. The germline V and J ends were trimmed by 5 bases and 7 bases, with 12 bases remaining between them. The germline gives CDR1 SGHAT, CDR2 FQNNGV. The CDR3 runs 12 residues. CDR3: CASSLPSWEQYF. The DNA for the CDR3 is TGTGCCAGCAGCCTCCCGAGCTGGGAGCAGTACTTC.

The CDR3 sequence is CSATSFPRYNEQFF. The DNA for the CDR3 is TGCAGCGCCACTAGTTTCCCTCGATACAATGAGCAGTTCTTC. The chain couples TRBV29-1 to TRBJ2-1, with D possibly matching TRBD2 (5 bases). This CDR3 is built from 14 residues. Germline CDR1 and CDR2: SQVTM and ANQGSEA. V gave up 7 bases and J gave up 4 bases, with 17 bases separating them.

V is TRBV4-1 and J is TRBJ2-7; TRBD1 matches 9 bases. This CDR3 region has 15 residues. CDR1 and CDR2 from the germline V gene are MGHRA and YSYEKL. V lost 1 base and J lost 3; bases outside the gene matches: 4. The DNA of the CDR3 is TGCGCCAGCAGCCAAGGACAGGGGGGAATCTACGAGCAGTACTTC. Translation: CASSQGQGGIYEQYF.

The chain recombines TRBV10-2 with TRBJ1-1, with 9 nucleotides matching TRBD1. This CDR3 has 15 residues. The V gene's germline CDR1 is WSHSY and CDR2 SAAADI. Losses at the gene ends were 7 bases for V and 1 base for J; bases not matched to a gene: 7. CDR3 nucleotide sequence: TGCGCCAGCACGAATATGGGACAGGGGAACACTGAAGCTTTCTTT. Encoded protein: CASTNMGQGNTEAFF.

This chain connects TRBV4-1 to TRBJ2-7, with D possibly being TRBD1 (9 bases). CDR3 length: 15 residues. The ends were cut back, 3 bases at V and 5 bases at J, with 17 bases in the middle. Germline CDR1 MGHRA, CDR2 YSYEKL. CDR3 coding DNA: TGCGCCAGCAGCCAGCGGGGGGACAGGGTCCACGAGCAGTACTTC. Translated: CASSQRGDRVHEQYF.

J is TRBJ2-3 and V is TRBV28; D is unclear. The CDR3 totals 14 residues. CDR1 is MDHEN, CDR2 SYDVKM, per germline. V dropped 4 bases and J dropped 1 base, with 9 bases sitting between them. CDR3 nucleotides: TGTGCCAGCAGTTCCGTCGTCGGCACAGATACGCAGTATTTT. Its protein is CASSSVVGTDTQYF.